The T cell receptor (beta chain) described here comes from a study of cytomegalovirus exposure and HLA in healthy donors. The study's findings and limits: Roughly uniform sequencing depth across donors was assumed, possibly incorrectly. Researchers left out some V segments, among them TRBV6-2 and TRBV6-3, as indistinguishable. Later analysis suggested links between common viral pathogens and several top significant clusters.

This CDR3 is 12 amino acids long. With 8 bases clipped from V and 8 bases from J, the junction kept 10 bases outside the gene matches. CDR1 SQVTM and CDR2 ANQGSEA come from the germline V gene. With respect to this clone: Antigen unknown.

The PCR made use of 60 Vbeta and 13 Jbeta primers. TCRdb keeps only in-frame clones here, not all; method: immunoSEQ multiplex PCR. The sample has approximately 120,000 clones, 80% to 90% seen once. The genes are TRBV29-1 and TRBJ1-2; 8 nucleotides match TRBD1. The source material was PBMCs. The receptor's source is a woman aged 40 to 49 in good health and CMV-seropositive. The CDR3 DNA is TGCAGCACGACGACAGGGGTAGGCGGCTACACCTTC. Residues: CSTTTGVGGYTF.